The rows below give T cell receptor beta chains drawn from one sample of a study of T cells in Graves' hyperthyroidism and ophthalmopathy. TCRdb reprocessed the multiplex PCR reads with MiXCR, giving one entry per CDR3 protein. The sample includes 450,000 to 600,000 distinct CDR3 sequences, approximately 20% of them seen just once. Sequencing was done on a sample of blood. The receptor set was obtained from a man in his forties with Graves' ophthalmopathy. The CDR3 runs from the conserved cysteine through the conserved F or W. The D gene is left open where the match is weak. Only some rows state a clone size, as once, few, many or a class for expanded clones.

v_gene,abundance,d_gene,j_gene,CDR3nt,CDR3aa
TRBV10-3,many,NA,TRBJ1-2,TGTGCCATCAGTGAGTCCCAGACAGGCACTAACTATGGCTACACCTTC,CAISESQTGTNYGYTF
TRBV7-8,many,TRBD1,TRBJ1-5,TGTGCCAGCAGCTTAGCAGACAGGGGCAATCAGCCCCAGCATTTT,CASSLADRGNQPQHF
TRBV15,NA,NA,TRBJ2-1,TGTGCCACCAGCAGAGATCGTGGGGTCTCCTACGAGCAGTTCTTC,CATSRDRGVSYEQFF
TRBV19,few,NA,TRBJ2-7,TGTGCCAGTAGTATAAAGAACTCCTACGAGCAGTACTTC,CASSIKNSYEQYF
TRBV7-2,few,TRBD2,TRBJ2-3,TGTGCCACGCAGGCCCAGCGGGGACTCACAGATACGCAGTATTTT,CATQAQRGLTDTQYF
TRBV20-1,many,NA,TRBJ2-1,TGCAGTGCTAGAGATCTGGCTAGCGTTTACAATGAGCAGTTCTTC,CSARDLASVYNEQFF
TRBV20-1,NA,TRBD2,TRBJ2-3,TGCAGTGCTCCTCACGGACTAGCGGGATTCATTAAGAATACGCAGTATTTT,CSAPHGLAGFIKNTQYF
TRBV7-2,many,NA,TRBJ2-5,TGTGCCAGCAGCTTAGGCTGGGGGAAGGAGACCCAGTACTTC,CASSLGWGKETQYF
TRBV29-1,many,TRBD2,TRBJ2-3,TGCAGCGTTGACTCGGTACCGGGACTAATCGATACAGATACGCAGTATTTT,CSVDSVPGLIDTDTQYF
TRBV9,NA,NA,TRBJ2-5,TGTGCCAGCAGCGTAGCTGAGCGGGCCCAAGAGACCCAGTACTTC,CASSVAERAQETQYF
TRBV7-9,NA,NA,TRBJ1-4,TGTGCCAGCAGCTCAGGGAATGGGAAGGAAAAACTGTTTTTT,CASSSGNGKEKLFF
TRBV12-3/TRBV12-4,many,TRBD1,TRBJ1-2,TGTGCCAGCAGTTTTAGGGACAGTAACTATGGCTACACCTTC,CASSFRDSNYGYTF
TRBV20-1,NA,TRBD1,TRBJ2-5,TGCAGTGCCAGGGACAGGCCCAGAGAGACCCAGTACTTC,CSARDRPRETQYF
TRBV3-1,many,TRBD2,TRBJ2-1,TGTGCCAGCGGCGGGAGCGGTAATGAGCAGTTCTTC,CASGGSGNEQFF
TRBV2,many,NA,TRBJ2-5,TGTGCCAGCAGTAACCCCGCTAGAGAGGCAGAGACCCAGTACTTC,CASSNPAREAETQYF
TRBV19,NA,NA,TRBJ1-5,TGTGCCAGTCGCGGGGGGCGCCCCTATAGCAATCAGCCCCAGCATTTT,CASRGGRPYSNQPQHF
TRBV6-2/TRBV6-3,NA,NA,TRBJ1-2,TGTGCCAGCAGTTACAATCGGGGGCGGAACTATGGCTACACCTTC,CASSYNRGRNYGYTF
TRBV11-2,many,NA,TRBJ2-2,TGTGCCAGCAGCTCCCTGATTGGGGCCGGGGAGCTGTTTTTT,CASSSLIGAGELFF
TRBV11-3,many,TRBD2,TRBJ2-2,TGTGCCAGCAGCCTACGACTAGCGGGAGAGACCGGGGAGCTGTTTTTT,CASSLRLAGETGELFF
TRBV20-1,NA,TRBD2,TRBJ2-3,TGCAGTGCTAGCGGGGTTCAAGCGGGGGGGGGTCGCACAGATACGCAGTATTTT,CSASGVQAGGGRTDTQYF
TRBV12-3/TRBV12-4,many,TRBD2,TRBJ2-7,TGTGCCAGCGAGGGGCGGGAGGACTACGAGCAGTACTTC,CASEGREDYEQYF
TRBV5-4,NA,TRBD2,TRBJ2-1,TGTGCCAGCAGCTTTACTAGCGGGCCCTACAATGAGCAGTTCTTC,CASSFTSGPYNEQFF